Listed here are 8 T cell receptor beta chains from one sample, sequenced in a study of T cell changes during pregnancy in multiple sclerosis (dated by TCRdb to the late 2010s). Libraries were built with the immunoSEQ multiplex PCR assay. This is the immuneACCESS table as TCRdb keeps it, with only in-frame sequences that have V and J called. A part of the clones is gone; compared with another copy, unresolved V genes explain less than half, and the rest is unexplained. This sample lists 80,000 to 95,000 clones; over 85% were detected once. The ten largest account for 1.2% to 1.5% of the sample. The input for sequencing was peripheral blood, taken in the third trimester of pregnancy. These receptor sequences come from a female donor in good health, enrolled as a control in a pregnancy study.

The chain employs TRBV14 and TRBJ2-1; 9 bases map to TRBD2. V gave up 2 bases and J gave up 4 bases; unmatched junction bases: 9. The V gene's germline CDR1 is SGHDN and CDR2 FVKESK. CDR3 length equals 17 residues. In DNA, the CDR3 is TGTGCCAGCAGCCAATACATGCATAGCGGGGGATACAATGAGCAGTTCTTC. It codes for CASSQYMHSGGYNEQFF.

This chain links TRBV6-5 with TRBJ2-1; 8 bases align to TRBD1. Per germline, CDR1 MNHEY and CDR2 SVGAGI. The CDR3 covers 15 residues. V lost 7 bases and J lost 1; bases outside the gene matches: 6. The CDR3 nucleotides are TGTGCCAGCACCTACGACAGGGGTTCCTACAATGAGCAGTTCTTC. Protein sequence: CASTYDRGSYNEQFF.

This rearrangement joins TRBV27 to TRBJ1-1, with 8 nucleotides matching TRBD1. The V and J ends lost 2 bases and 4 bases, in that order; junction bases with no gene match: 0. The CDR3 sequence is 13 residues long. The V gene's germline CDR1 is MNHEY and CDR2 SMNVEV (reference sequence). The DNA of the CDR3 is TGTGCCAGCAGTTTAGACAGGGGCACTGAAGCTTTCTTT. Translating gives CASSLDRGTEAFF.

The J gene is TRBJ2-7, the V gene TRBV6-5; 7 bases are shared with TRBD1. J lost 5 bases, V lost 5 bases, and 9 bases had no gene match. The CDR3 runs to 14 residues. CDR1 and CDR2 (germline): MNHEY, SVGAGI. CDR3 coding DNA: TGTGCCAGCAGTAGGGACAGCGGCGTGAACGAGCAGTACTTC. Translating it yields CASSRDSGVNEQYF.

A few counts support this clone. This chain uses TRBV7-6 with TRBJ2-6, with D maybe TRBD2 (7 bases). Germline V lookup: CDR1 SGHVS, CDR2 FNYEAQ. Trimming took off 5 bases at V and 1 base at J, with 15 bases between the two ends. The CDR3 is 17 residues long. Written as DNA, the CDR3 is TGTGCCAGCAGCCCAGAGGGGGAGGGTTCTGGGGCCAACGTCCTGACTTTC. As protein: CASSPEGEGSGANVLTF.

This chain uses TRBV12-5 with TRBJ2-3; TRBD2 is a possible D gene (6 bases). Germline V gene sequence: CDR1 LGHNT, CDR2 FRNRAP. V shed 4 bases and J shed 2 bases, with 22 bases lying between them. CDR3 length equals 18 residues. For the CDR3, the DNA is TGTGCTAGTGGTTCACCCCCGGGGGACTGGGTTTACACAGATACGCAGTATTTT. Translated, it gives CASGSPPGDWVYTDTQYF.

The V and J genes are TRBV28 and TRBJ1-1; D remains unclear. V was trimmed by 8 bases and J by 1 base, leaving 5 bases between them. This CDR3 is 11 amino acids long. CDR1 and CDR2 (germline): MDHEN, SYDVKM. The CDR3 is CASAENTEAFF. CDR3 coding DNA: TGTGCCAGCGCAGAGAACACTGAAGCTTTCTTT.

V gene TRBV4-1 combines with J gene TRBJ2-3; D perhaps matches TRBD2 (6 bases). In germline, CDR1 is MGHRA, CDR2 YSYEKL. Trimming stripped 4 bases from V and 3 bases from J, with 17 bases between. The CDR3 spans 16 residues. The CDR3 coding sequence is TGCGCCAGCAGCCCCCTGCGGGAAGGTGGTACAGATACGCAGTATTTT. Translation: CASSPLREGGTDTQYF.